The 27 T cell receptor beta chains reported below all come from one sample, sequenced in a study of T-cell reconstitution after alpha-beta-depleted transplantation in children. Preparation of the TCRbeta library was carried out with unique molecular identifiers. TCRdb ran MiXCR on the PCR reads and lists one entry per CDR3 protein. The sample has approximately 400,000 distinct CDR3 sequences; approximately 10% are singletons. Source: PBMCs from the stem cell graft donor, taken from the stem cell graft. Source of these receptors: a human donor who donated a stem cell graft to a child with acute myeloid leukemia.

This clonotype occurred a few times. The J gene is TRBJ2-2, the V gene TRBV7-3, with 8 bases matching TRBD1. V shed 6 bases, J shed 3 bases, and the junction held 9 bases outside the gene matches. This CDR3 region has 16 residues. Germline values: CDR1 SGHTA, CDR2 FQGTGA. The CDR3 spells CASRLGTGPYTGELFF. The CDR3 DNA reads TGTGCCAGCAGACTTGGGACAGGCCCGTACACCGGGGAGCTGTTTTTT.

This clonotype was counted many times. The chain is built from TRBV9 and TRBJ1-6; 7 nucleotides match TRBD1. The trim removed 5 bases at V and 7 bases at J, leaving 6 bases unmatched. The CDR3 is 14 amino acids. Per germline, CDR1 SGDLS and CDR2 YYNGEE. CDR3 coding DNA: TGTGCCAGCAGGACAGGGTTACGGAATTCACCCCTCCACTTT. Translating gives CASRTGLRNSPLHF.

V gene TRBV5-1 combines with J gene TRBJ1-1; D ambiguous. The CDR3 totals 15 residues. The germline gives CDR1 SGHRS, CDR2 YFSETQ. Deletions cut 2 bases from V and 0 bases from J, with 11 bases between. In DNA form, the CDR3 reads TGCGCCAGCAGCTTCGTGGGTTCTCTGAACACTGAAGCTTTCTTT. It translates to CASSFVGSLNTEAFF.

Comments on this clonotype: This sequence may be a read error, since a much larger clone differs from it by one base. This chain uses TRBV7-2 with TRBJ2-7; a possible D gene is TRBD2 (5 bases). Germline V gives CDR1 SGHTA, CDR2 FQGNSA. The CDR3 consists of 14 residues. CDR3 bases: TGTGCCAGCAGCTCGAATAGCGTATCCTACGCGCAGTACTTC. As protein: CASSSNSVSYAQYF.

This clonotype has a handful of counts. V gene TRBV28 combines with J gene TRBJ2-7; maybe TRBD1 (5 bases). Germline V lookup: CDR1 MDHEN, CDR2 SYDVKM. V was cut by 3 bases and J by 4 bases, with 10 bases left in between. There are 13 residues in the CDR3. CDR3 DNA sequence: TGTGCCAGCAGTTTCTTTGACAGATACGAGCAGTACTTC. Translation gives CASSFFDRYEQYF.

This clonotype has more than one count but fewer than ten. V is TRBV6-4 and J is TRBJ2-5; TRBD2 matches 8 bases. The trim removed 3 bases at V and 5 bases at J, leaving 8 bases unmatched. This CDR3 is 15 amino acids long. Germline CDR1 is MRHNA and CDR2 is SNTAGT. CDR3 protein: CASSEGAGAGETQYF. As DNA, the CDR3 is TGTGCCAGCAGTGAAGGAGCGGGAGCAGGGGAGACCCAGTACTTC.

The chain links TRBV12-3 or TRBV12-4 to TRBJ2-4, with D perhaps TRBD1 or TRBD2 (7 bases each). V was cut by 7 bases and J by 0 bases, with 16 bases left in between. The CDR3 runs to 16 residues. The CDR3 spells CASTRGGPLAKNIQYF. The DNA of the CDR3 is TGTGCCAGCACCAGGGGGGGGCCTCTAGCCAAAAACATTCAGTACTTC.

This clonotype was observed many times. The chain uses TRBV6-5 and TRBJ2-1; perhaps TRBD1 as D (5 bases). The CDR3 sequence is 15 residues long. From germline, CDR1 is MNHEY and CDR2 SVGAGI. Trimming shortened V by 0 bases and J by 5 bases, and 11 bases separated the two germline ends. The CDR3 region is CASSYSNQGDNEQFF. CDR3 DNA sequence: TGTGCCAGCAGTTACTCGAACCAGGGCGACAATGAGCAGTTCTTC.

This clonotype turned up a few times. V and J are TRBV27 and TRBJ1-5; possibly TRBD1 for D (6 bases). Germline loops: CDR1 MNHEY, CDR2 SMNVEV (reference sequence). This CDR3 comprises 13 residues. The germline V and J ends were trimmed by 8 bases and 4 bases, with 12 bases remaining between them. In DNA form, the CDR3 reads TGTGCCAGCGGTAGGGACAAAAATCAGCCCCAGCATTTT. Protein: CASGRDKNQPQHF.

This clonotype was picked up many times. The chain links TRBV5-1 to TRBJ1-5; perhaps TRBD1 as D (5 bases). Trimming shortened V by 4 bases and J by 0 bases, and 11 bases separated the two germline ends. The CDR3 loop spans 15 amino acids. The V gene's germline CDR1 is SGHRS and CDR2 YFSETQ. The DNA for the CDR3 is TGCGCCAGCAGCGTCCAGGGAAATAGCAATCAGCCCCAGCATTTT. It translates to CASSVQGNSNQPQHF.

This clonotype turned up a few times. The chain carries TRBV6-5 and TRBJ2-5; 12 bases are a match to TRBD1. Germline assignment: CDR1 MNHEY and CDR2 SVGAGI. CDR3 length: 16 amino acids. J lost 6 bases, V lost 2 bases, and 7 bases had no gene match. CDR3 sequence (DNA): TGTGCCAGCAGTTACCCCGGGACAGGGGGCATCCAGACCCAGTACTTC. This encodes CASSYPGTGGIQTQYF.

This clonotype was seen repeatedly, ten times or more. This chain joins TRBV12-3 or TRBV12-4 and TRBJ2-5; D unresolved. Trimming cost V 3 bases and J 1 base, with 6 bases left between them. The CDR3 is 13 amino acids. The CDR3 here is CASSFPGQETQYF. Written as DNA, the CDR3 is TGTGCCAGCAGTTTTCCGGGCCAAGAGACCCAGTACTTC.

CDR3 in DNA: TGTGCCAGCAGCCAAGTCCGACAGGGCTTCCACGAGCAGTACTTC. This gives the protein CASSQVRQGFHEQYF. V usage is TRBV3-1 and J usage is TRBJ2-7; 7 bases map to TRBD1. Germline CDR1 is LGHDT and CDR2 is YNNKEL (reference sequence). V shed 1 base, J shed 5 bases, and the junction held 8 bases outside the gene matches. The CDR3 loop spans 15 amino acids.

At least ten counts were recorded for this clonotype. The chain joins TRBV20-1 to TRBJ2-1; either TRBD1 or TRBD2 may supply D (5 bases each). The CDR3 contains 14 residues. Germline assignment: CDR1 DFQATT and CDR2 SNEGSKA (reference sequence). V lost 5 bases and J lost 4, with 15 bases in between. The CDR3 region is CSAQGMGPYNEQFF. DNA for the CDR3: TGCAGTGCTCAAGGTATGGGACCATACAATGAGCAGTTCTTC.

This clonotype showed up many times. The V gene is TRBV7-2, the J gene TRBJ2-1, with D possibly TRBD2 on 6 matching bases. Germline assignment: CDR1 SGHTA and CDR2 FQGNSA. The CDR3 spans 13 residues. Trimming removed 2 bases from V and 16 bases from J, with 18 bases in between. The CDR3, as DNA: TGTGCCAGCAGCTTAAGCCTAGCGTCCTATCCCTTCTTC. Encoded protein: CASSLSLASYPFF.

The rearrangement joins TRBV4-1 to TRBJ2-1; 10 bases map to TRBD2. Germline-derived CDR1 and CDR2 are MGHRA and YSYEKL. The V gene end was trimmed by 0 bases and the J gene end by 8 bases; junction bases not matched to a gene: 4. The CDR3 runs 15 residues. CDR3 protein: CASSQDSSGSDEQFF. The CDR3 bases are TGCGCCAGCAGCCAAGATTCTAGCGGGAGTGATGAGCAGTTCTTC.

Many counts were recorded for this clonotype. The chain uses TRBV7-2 and TRBJ2-2, with 8 bases that match TRBD1. The CDR3 spans 16 residues. The J segment lost 5 bases and the V segment lost 5 bases, leaving 10 bases of the junction unmatched. Germline V gene sequence: CDR1 SGHTA, CDR2 FQGNSA. The CDR3 DNA sequence: TGTGCCAGCAGCATACCACTCGGACAGGGAACCGGGGAGCTGTTTTTT. It codes for CASSIPLGQGTGELFF.

In its sample, this clonotype was seen a few times. This chain connects TRBV12-3 or TRBV12-4 to TRBJ1-2; 10 nucleotides match TRBD1. The CDR3 has 16 residues. With 5 bases clipped from V and 4 bases from J, the junction kept 10 bases outside the gene matches. The CDR3 loop reads CASSLGEGTGVYGYTF. In DNA form, the CDR3 reads TGTGCCAGCAGTCTCGGAGAGGGGACAGGGGTCTATGGCTACACCTTC.

V usage is TRBV6-5 and J usage is TRBJ2-2, with TRBD2 as a possible D gene (5 bases). CDR3 length: 12 amino acids. V gave up 0 bases and J gave up 10 bases, with 6 bases separating them. Per germline, CDR1 MNHEY and CDR2 SVGAGI. CDR3 sequence reads: CASSYSGAELFF. DNA of the CDR3: TGTGCCAGCAGTTACTCGGGAGCGGAGCTGTTTTTT.

This clonotype was recorded at least ten times. V and J are TRBV20-1 and TRBJ2-3, with 11 bases identical to TRBD2. This CDR3 spans 15 amino acids. V shed 2 bases, J shed 5 bases, and the junction held 6 bases outside the gene matches. The V gene's germline CDR1 is DFQATT and CDR2 SNEGSKA (reference sequence). The CDR3 loop is CSARPISGRVDTQYF. CDR3 DNA: TGCAGTGCTAGACCGATTAGCGGGAGGGTAGATACGCAGTATTTT.

This clonotype was seen only a few times. The chain recombines TRBV20-1 with TRBJ2-7, with 8 bases lining up with TRBD2. V lost 5 bases, J lost 4 bases, and 7 bases stayed unmatched. Germline lookup yields CDR1 DFQATT and CDR2 SNEGSKA (reference sequence). This CDR3 contains 13 residues. CDR3 loop: CSARTSPGYEQYF. For the CDR3, the DNA is TGCAGTGCTCGGACTAGCCCGGGGTACGAGCAGTACTTC.

Of note for this clonotype: The germline gene is not matched at one end of the junction; a read error may be the cause. The J gene is TRBJ2-5, the V gene TRBV20-1; 9 nucleotides line up with TRBD1. This CDR3 spans 16 amino acids. Germline V CDR1 and CDR2: DFQATT, SNEGSKA (reference sequence). CDR3 loop: CCARDLADRGPETQYF. The CDR3, as DNA: TGCTGTGCTAGAGATCTAGCGGACAGGGGCCCGGAGACCCAGTACTTC.

In this sample, this clonotype turned up a few times. The CDR3: CASSITGAIYEQYF. The DNA of the CDR3 is TGTGCCAGTAGTATAACGGGAGCCATATACGAGCAGTACTTC. The chain couples TRBV19 to TRBJ2-7; perhaps TRBD2 as D (6 bases). Trimming took 2 bases from V and 4 from J, leaving 12 bases between them. In germline, CDR1 is LNHDA, CDR2 SQIVND (reference sequence). The CDR3 loop spans 14 amino acids.

As to this clonotype: One end of the junction varies from germline; a read error may be responsible. The rearrangement links TRBV7-3 to TRBJ2-1; D gene unclear. The germline V gene has CDR1 SGHTA and CDR2 FQGTGA. The CDR3 sequence is 16 residues long. CDR3 amino acids: CANSLNPWRFDNEQFF. CDR3 DNA sequence: TGTGCCAACAGCTTAAACCCCTGGCGGTTTGACAATGAGCAGTTCTTC.

This clonotype was recorded many times. The chain recombines TRBV7-2 with TRBJ1-1; D possibly corresponds to TRBD1 (5 bases). The CDR3 has 15 amino acids. Germline V gene sequence: CDR1 SGHTA, CDR2 FQGNSA. V shed 4 bases and J shed 2 bases, with 14 bases lying between them. The CDR3 region is CASSSQGVVNTEAFF. The CDR3 bases are TGTGCCAGCAGCTCCCAGGGCGTAGTTAACACTGAAGCTTTCTTT.

The rearrangement uses TRBV20-1 and TRBJ2-1; 8 bases fit TRBD2. Per germline, CDR1 DFQATT and CDR2 SNEGSKA (reference sequence). V lost 8 bases and J lost 1; bases outside the gene matches: 7. The CDR3 contains 14 residues. The DNA for the CDR3 is TGCAGTACGCTAGCGGGTCGATCCTACAATGAGCAGTTCTTC. This gives the protein CSTLAGRSYNEQFF.

This chain joins TRBV29-1 and TRBJ2-4, with TRBD1 matching over 7 bases. The CDR3 runs 12 residues. From germline, CDR1 is SQVTM and CDR2 ANQGSEA. Germline trimming cut 4 bases from V and 8 bases from J; bases unmatched to any gene: 5. CDR3 region: CSVVGQGDIQYF. The CDR3 DNA is TGCAGCGTTGTCGGCCAGGGGGACATTCAGTACTTC.